These T cell receptor beta chains were read from a single sample in a study of T cell responses to AZD1222 COVID-19 vaccine. Using immunoSEQ multiplex PCR, the repertoire was profiled, and TCRdb retains in-frame clones only, with some absent. Of 120,000 to 150,000 clones listed, approximately 89% were seen once; the top ten hold 3% to 3.5%. Sequences were derived from peripheral blood, sampled on day 0 of MenACWY control vaccination. The receptors were gathered from an adult in good health. The CDR3 runs from the conserved cysteine through the conserved F or W. A D gene is named only where the DNA matches it firmly. Size is stated for part of the rows, as once, few or many counts, or as a class when the clone is expanded.

j_call | d_call | cdr3_length | clone_size | v_call | cdr3_nt | cdr3_aa
TRBJ1-4 | TRBD1 | 13 | once | TRBV6-5 | TGTGCCAGCAGGAAAGACAGGGTTGAAAAACTGTTTTTT | CASRKDRVEKLFF
TRBJ2-1 | TRBD2 | 14 | NA | TRBV3-1/TRBV3-2 | TGTGCCAGCAGCCAAGAGGGACTAGCGACTGAGCAGTTCTTC | CASSQEGLATEQFF
TRBJ2-7 | TRBD1 | 16 | NA | TRBV9 | TGTGCCAGCAGCGTAGAAGACGGACAGGGTCGTTACGAGCAGTACTTC | CASSVEDGQGRYEQYF
TRBJ1-1 | NA | 11 | NA | TRBV10-3 | TGTGCCTCAAGTTCGAACACTGAAGCTTTCTTT | CASSSNTEAFF
TRBJ2-3 | NA | 14 | NA | TRBV10-3 | TGTGCCATCAGTGAGTCCGTAGCGTCAGATACGCAGTATTTT | CAISESVASDTQYF
TRBJ2-5 | TRBD1 | 15 | few | TRBV2 | TGTGCCAGCAGCGACAGGGGGCAAGGACAAGAGACCCAGTACTTC | CASSDRGQGQETQYF
TRBJ2-1 | NA | 16 | NA | TRBV7-3 | TGTGCCAGCAGCTCCCTTCGGCGGATTGCCTACAATGAGCAGTTCTTC | CASSSLRRIAYNEQFF
TRBJ2-7 | NA | 12 | NA | TRBV30 | TGTGCCTGGAAATTCGGGGGTCACGAGCAGTACTTC | CAWKFGGHEQYF
TRBJ1-2 | TRBD1 | 16 | NA | TRBV25-1 | TGTGCCAGCAGTGACCCCGGGACAGGGGTTAACTATGGCTACACCTTC | CASSDPGTGVNYGYTF
TRBJ1-1 | NA | 17 | NA | TRBV7-9 | TGTGCCAGCAGCGCGAAGGGCAACTGGCAGGGAAACACTGAAGCTTTCTTT | CASSAKGNWQGNTEAFF
TRBJ1-1 | NA | 13 | NA | TRBV6-6 | TGTGCCAGCGGTAGAGGGAGCGACACTGAAGCTTTCTTT | CASGRGSDTEAFF
TRBJ2-1 | NA | 12 | NA | TRBV5-4 | TGTGCCAGCAGATTGGACCTCAATGAGCAGTTCTTC | CASRLDLNEQFF
TRBJ1-1 | NA | 13 | NA | TRBV30 | TGTGCCTGGAAGGCGGGGTTTAACACTGAAGCTTTCTTT | CAWKAGFNTEAFF
TRBJ2-5 | NA | 12 | once | TRBV9 | TGTGCCAGCAGCGGAATCGGAGAGACCCAGTACTTC | CASSGIGETQYF
TRBJ2-4 | TRBD1 | 14 | NA | TRBV19 | TGTGCCAGTAGTATACGGGACAGGGGGGACATTCAGTACTTC | CASSIRDRGDIQYF
TRBJ1-2 | NA | 14 | once | TRBV27 | TGTGCCAGCAGTGCCGTTGACGGTAACTATGGCTACACCTTC | CASSAVDGNYGYTF
TRBJ1-2 | NA | 14 | NA | TRBV2 | TGTGCCAGCAGTGAGGGGGCAGGGAGCTATGGCTACACCTTC | CASSEGAGSYGYTF
TRBJ1-2 | NA | 14 | NA | TRBV7-2 | TGTGCCAGCACCTCTCAGTCGGGGGGGGGTGGCTACACCTTC | CASTSQSGGGGYTF
TRBJ2-3 | NA | 13 | NA | TRBV27 | TGTGCCAGCAGGCAGGGGGGCCCAGATACGCAGTATTTT | CASRQGGPDTQYF
TRBJ2-2 | NA | 13 | NA | TRBV30 | TGTGCCCTCTCAGGAGGGCAAAACGGGGAGCTGTTTTTT | CALSGGQNGELFF
TRBJ1-2 | NA | 16 | NA | TRBV5-8 | TGTGCCAGCAGCTTGCTTCCCCCGGGAGCTAGTTATGGCTACACCTTC | CASSLLPPGASYGYTF
TRBJ1-2 | NA | 15 | NA | TRBV12-5 | TGTGCTAGTGGTTTGGGGACGGACATGGACTATGGCTACACCTTC | CASGLGTDMDYGYTF
TRBJ1-2 | TRBD1 | 13 | NA | TRBV3-1/TRBV3-2 | TGTGCCAGCAGCCCCGGGACAGGGGAAGGCTACACCTTC | CASSPGTGEGYTF